The 14 T cell receptor beta chains reported below all come from one sample, sequenced in a study of OX40 agonist ivuxolimab in advanced cancers. The method behind the library was the immunoSEQ multiplex PCR assay. Sourced from immuneACCESS, this table was stored by TCRdb with only in-frame sequences that have V and J called. A share of the clones is absent; for the studies checked, an unresolved V gene accounts for under half, and the remainder has no known explanation. The sample table shows fewer than 75,000 clones, and around 90% are seen once. Roughly 0.67% of the sample comes from the top ten. The sequencing here drew on CD4+ or CD8+ T cells sorted from blood, taken in a trial of the OX40 agonist ivuxolimab. Source of these receptors: an adult with an advanced solid tumor such as melanoma, head and neck, liver or kidney cancer.

The V gene is TRBV6-5, the J gene TRBJ2-6; D call uncertain. Per the germline V gene, CDR1 is MNHEY and CDR2 is SVGAGI. There are 13 residues in the CDR3. Between the trimmed V and J ends, which lost 7 bases and 0 bases, there was a span of 4 bases. This CDR3 reads CASKFSGANVLTF. As DNA, the CDR3 is TGTGCCAGCAAATTCTCTGGGGCCAACGTCCTGACTTTC.

This clone was observed a handful of times. J is TRBJ2-7 and V is TRBV6-5; no clear D gene. V dropped 0 bases and J dropped 0 bases, with 12 bases sitting between them. In germline, CDR1 is MNHEY, CDR2 SVGAGI. The CDR3 is 16 residues long. The CDR3 DNA sequence: TGTGCCAGCAGTTACTCGGACGGGCTCAGCTCCTACGAGCAGTACTTC. Protein product: CASSYSDGLSSYEQYF.

This rearrangement joins TRBV2 to TRBJ2-7; D not resolved. The V and J ends lost 3 bases and 4 bases respectively, with 7 bases between them. Looked up from germline, CDR1 is SNHLY and CDR2 is FYNNEI. This CDR3 is built from 12 residues. This CDR3 is CASSEGKYEQYF. CDR3 sequence (DNA): TGTGCCAGCAGTGAGGGGAAGTACGAGCAGTACTTC.

The rearrangement links TRBV6-1 to TRBJ2-7; unclear D gene. The CDR3 spans 17 residues. Between the trimmed V and J ends, which lost 0 bases and 0 bases, there was a span of 15 bases. Per germline, CDR1 MNHNS and CDR2 SASEGT. CDR3 protein: CASSEALGSASSYEQYF. The CDR3 DNA reads TGTGCCAGCAGTGAAGCGCTCGGCAGCGCAAGCTCCTACGAGCAGTACTTC.

V usage is TRBV5-1 and J usage is TRBJ2-2; 9 bases fit TRBD1. J was trimmed by 3 bases and V by 0 bases; bases with no gene match: 0. Germline values: CDR1 SGHRS, CDR2 YFSETQ. The CDR3 length is 15 residues. In nucleotides, the CDR3 is TGCGCCAGCAGCTTGGGGACAGGGGACACCGGGGAGCTGTTTTTT. Its translation: CASSLGTGDTGELFF.

The gene calls are TRBV5-4 and TRBJ2-7, with D hard to call. The CDR3 runs to 14 residues. The V end lost 2 bases, the J end lost 2 bases, and 11 bases lay between the germline ends. Germline V CDR1 and CDR2: SGHNT, YYREEE (reference sequence). CDR3 region: CASSFQGKAYEQYF. In DNA, the CDR3 is TGTGCCAGCAGCTTTCAAGGCAAAGCCTACGAGCAGTACTTC.

The gene calls are TRBV2 and TRBJ1-5; perhaps TRBD1 as D (5 bases). CDR1 is SNHLY, CDR2 FYNNEI, per germline. The V end was cut by 3 bases, the J end by 5 bases, with 11 bases between. The CDR3 loop spans 14 amino acids. The CDR3 bases are TGTGCCAGCAGTGACTCAGGGATTTATCAGCCCCAGCATTTT. Protein product: CASSDSGIYQPQHF.

The rearrangement joins TRBV7-9 to TRBJ2-3; D gene uncertain. CDR3 size: 12 residues. V was cut by 5 bases and J by 6 bases, with 9 bases left in between. Germline CDR1 SEHNR, CDR2 FQNEAQ (reference sequence). The CDR3 is CASSLMGDTQYF. The CDR3, as DNA: TGTGCCAGCAGCCTCATGGGGGATACGCAGTATTTT.

V usage is TRBV25-1 and J usage is TRBJ2-3, with D perhaps TRBD1 (5 bases). This CDR3 spans 14 amino acids. CDR1 MGHDK and CDR2 SYGVNS come from the germline V gene. V was cut by 3 bases and J by 2 bases, with 9 bases left in between. The CDR3 is CASSEGRATDTQYF. As DNA, the CDR3 is TGTGCCAGCAGTGAGGGCAGGGCCACAGATACGCAGTATTTT.

The chain carries TRBV18 and TRBJ2-7, with D uncertain. The CDR3 consists of 14 residues. The V gene's germline CDR1 is KGHSH and CDR2 LQKENI. V was clipped by 3 bases and J by 2 bases, with 11 bases between them. CDR3 protein: CASSPGRYPYEQYF. For the CDR3, the DNA is TGTGCCAGCTCACCGGGCAGGTACCCCTACGAGCAGTACTTC.

The V call is TRBV2, the J call TRBJ2-1; no clear D. CDR1 is SNHLY, CDR2 FYNNEI, per germline. The ends were cut back, 11 bases at V and 4 bases at J, with 12 bases in the middle. This CDR3 spans 12 amino acids. CDR3 nucleotides: TGTGCCGGTAGTAGGGTATACAATGAGCAGTTCTTC. Encoded protein: CAGSRVYNEQFF.

The chain recombines TRBV6-4 with TRBJ2-1, with TRBD2 identical over 12 bases. The CDR3 contains 15 residues. The J segment lost 6 bases and the V segment lost 6 bases, leaving 6 bases of the junction unmatched. Germline values: CDR1 MRHNA, CDR2 SNTAGT. The CDR3 sequence: CASSRLAGAPNEQFF. The CDR3 DNA reads as TGTGCCAGCAGCCGACTAGCGGGAGCCCCCAATGAGCAGTTCTTC.

This clone appeared a single time. The genes are TRBV9 and TRBJ2-7; tentative D call: TRBD1 (5 bases). CDR1 is SGDLS, CDR2 YYNGEE, per germline. V was shortened by 4 bases and J by 2 bases, with 16 bases between the two germline ends. The CDR3 is 15 amino acids. CDR3 residues: CASSPLGALTYEQYF. Here the CDR3 DNA reads TGTGCCAGCAGCCCCCTTGGGGCTTTAACCTACGAGCAGTACTTC. Full variable domain (missing parts from reference TRBV9 and TRBJ2-7): DSGVTQTPKHLITATGQRVTLRCSPRSGDLSVYWYQQSLDQGLQFLIQYYNGEERAKGNILERFSAQQFPDLHSELNLSSLELGDSALYFCASSPLGALTYEQYFGPGTRLTVT.

J is TRBJ2-7 and V is TRBV7-9, with 7 bases matching TRBD2. The CDR3 consists of 14 residues. The V and J ends lost 5 bases and 3 bases, in that order; junction bases with no gene match: 7. The germline V gene encodes CDR1 SEHNR and CDR2 FQNEAQ (reference sequence). The CDR3 sequence is CASSLSGTGYEQYF. The CDR3 DNA is TGTGCCAGCAGCCTAAGCGGGACCGGCTACGAGCAGTACTTC. The entire variable domain, with the rest obtained from reference TRBV7-9 and TRBJ2-7, is as follows: DTGVSQNPRHKITKRGQNVTFRCDPISEHNRLYWYRQTLGQGPEFLTYFQNEAQLEKSRLLSDRFSAERPKGSFSTLEIQRTEQGDSAMYLCASSLSGTGYEQYFGPGTRLTVT.